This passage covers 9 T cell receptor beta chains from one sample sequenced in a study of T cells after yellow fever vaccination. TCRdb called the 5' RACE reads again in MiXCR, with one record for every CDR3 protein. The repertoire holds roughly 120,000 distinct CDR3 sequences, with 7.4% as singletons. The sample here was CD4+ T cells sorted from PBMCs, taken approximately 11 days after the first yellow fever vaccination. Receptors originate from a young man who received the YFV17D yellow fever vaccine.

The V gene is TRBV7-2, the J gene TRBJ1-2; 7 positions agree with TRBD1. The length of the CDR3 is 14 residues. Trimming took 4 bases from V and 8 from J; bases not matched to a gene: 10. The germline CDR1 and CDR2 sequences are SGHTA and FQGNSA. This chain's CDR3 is CASSSVTGSRGYTF. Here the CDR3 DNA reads TGTGCCAGCAGCTCCGTGACAGGGTCCCGCGGCTACACCTTC.

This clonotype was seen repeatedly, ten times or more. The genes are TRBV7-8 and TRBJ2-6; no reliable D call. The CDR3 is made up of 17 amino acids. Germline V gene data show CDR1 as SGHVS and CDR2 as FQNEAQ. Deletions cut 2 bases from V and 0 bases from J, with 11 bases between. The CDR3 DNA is TGTGCCAGCAGCTTACCCCGACGGTACTCTGGGGCCAACGTCCTGACTTTC. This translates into CASSLPRRYSGANVLTF.

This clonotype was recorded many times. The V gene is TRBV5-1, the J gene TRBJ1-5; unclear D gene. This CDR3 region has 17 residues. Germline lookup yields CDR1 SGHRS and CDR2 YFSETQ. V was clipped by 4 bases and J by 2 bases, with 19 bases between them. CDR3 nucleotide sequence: TGCGCCAGCAGCCCGGGATATTATTTGGGTGGCAATCAGCCCCAGCATTTT. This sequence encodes CASSPGYYLGGNQPQHF.

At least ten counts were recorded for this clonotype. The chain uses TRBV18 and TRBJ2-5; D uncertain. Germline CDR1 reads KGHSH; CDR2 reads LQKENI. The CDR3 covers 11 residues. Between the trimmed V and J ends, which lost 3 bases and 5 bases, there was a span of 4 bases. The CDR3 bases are TGTGCCAGCTCACCTCGGGAGACCCAGTACTTC. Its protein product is CASSPRETQYF.

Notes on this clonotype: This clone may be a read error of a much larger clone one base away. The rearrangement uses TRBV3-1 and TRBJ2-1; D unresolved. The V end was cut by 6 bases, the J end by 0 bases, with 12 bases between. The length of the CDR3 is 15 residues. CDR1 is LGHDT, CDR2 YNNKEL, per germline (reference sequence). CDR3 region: CASRQYSHSYNEQFF. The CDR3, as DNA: TGTGCCAGCAGACAGTACTCCCACTCCTACAATGAGCAGTTCTTC.

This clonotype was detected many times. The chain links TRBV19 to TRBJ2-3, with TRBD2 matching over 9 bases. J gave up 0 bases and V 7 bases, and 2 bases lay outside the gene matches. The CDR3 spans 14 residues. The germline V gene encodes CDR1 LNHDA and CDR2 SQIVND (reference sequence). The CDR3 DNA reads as TGTGCCAGTACCCTAGCGGGGAGCACAGATACGCAGTATTTT. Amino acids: CASTLAGSTDTQYF. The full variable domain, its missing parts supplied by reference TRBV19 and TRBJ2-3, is DGGITQSPKYLFRKEGQNVTLSCEQNLNHDAMYWYRQDPGQGLRLIYYSQIVNDFQKGDIAEGYSVSREKKESFPLTVTSAQKNPTAFYLCASTLAGSTDTQYFGPGTRLTVL.

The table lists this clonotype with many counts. CDR3: CASSFEVRLQHF. The CDR3 DNA is TGTGCCAGCAGTTTTGAAGTGAGACTACAGCATTTT. The rearrangement joins TRBV12-3 or TRBV12-4 to TRBJ1-5; D gene uncertain. The CDR3 spans 12 residues. V lost 3 bases and J 13 bases, leaving 13 bases between the germline ends.

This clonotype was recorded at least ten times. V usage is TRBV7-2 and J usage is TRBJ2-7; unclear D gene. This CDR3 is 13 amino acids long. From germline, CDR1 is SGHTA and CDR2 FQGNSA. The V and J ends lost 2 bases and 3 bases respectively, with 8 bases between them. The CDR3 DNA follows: TGTGCCAGCAGCTTAATGACGGGCTACGAGCAGTACGTC. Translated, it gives CASSLMTGYEQYV.

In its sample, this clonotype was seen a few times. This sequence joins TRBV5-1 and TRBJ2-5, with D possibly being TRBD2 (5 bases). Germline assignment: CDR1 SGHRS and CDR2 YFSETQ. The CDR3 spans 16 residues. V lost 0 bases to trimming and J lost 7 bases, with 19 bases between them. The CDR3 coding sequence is TGCGCCAGCAGCTTGGCCCTGGGAGCCGGCTGGGGGACCCAGTACTTC. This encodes CASSLALGAGWGTQYF. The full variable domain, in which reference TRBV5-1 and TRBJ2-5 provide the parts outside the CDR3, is KAGVTQTPRYLIKTRGQQVTLSCSPISGHRSVSWYQQTPGQGLQFLFEYFSETQRNKGNFPGRFSGRQFSNSRSEMNVSTLELGDSALYLCASSLALGAGWGTQYFGPGTRLLVL.